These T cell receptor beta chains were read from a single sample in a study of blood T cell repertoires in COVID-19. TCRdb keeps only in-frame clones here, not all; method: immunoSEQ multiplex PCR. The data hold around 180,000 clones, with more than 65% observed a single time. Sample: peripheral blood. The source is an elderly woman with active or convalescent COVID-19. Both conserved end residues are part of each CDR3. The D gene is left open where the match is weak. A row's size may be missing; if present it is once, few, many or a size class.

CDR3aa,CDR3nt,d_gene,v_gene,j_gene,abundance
CASSPEADTQYF,TGTGCCAGCTCACCAGAGGCAGATACGCAGTATTTT,NA,TRBV18,TRBJ2-3,NA
CATSSDDRDADTQYF,TGTGCCACCAGCAGTGACGACAGGGACGCAGATACGCAGTATTTT,TRBD1,TRBV15,TRBJ2-3,once
CASSLNRGGNTEAFF,TGTGCCAGCAGTTTAAACAGGGGTGGGAACACTGAAGCTTTCTTT,TRBD1,TRBV27,TRBJ1-1,NA
CASSRREGLTWGTDTQYF,TGTGCCAGCAGCAGACGGGAGGGCCTGACGTGGGGGACAGATACGCAGTATTTT,TRBD2,TRBV5-4,TRBJ2-3,NA
CASSFPGERTEAFF,TGTGCCAGCAGCTTCCCGGGCGAGCGGACTGAAGCTTTCTTT,NA,TRBV5-4,TRBJ1-1,NA
CASSLRTNNEQFF,TGTGCCAGCAGCTTGAGGACTAACAATGAGCAGTTCTTC,NA,TRBV5-4,TRBJ2-1,NA
CASLPPGTFNYGYTF,TGTGCCAGTCTTCCCCCAGGGACTTTTAACTATGGCTACACCTTC,NA,TRBV25-1,TRBJ1-2,NA
CASSLDGQGYNEQFF,TGCGCCAGCAGCTTGGATGGACAGGGATACAATGAGCAGTTCTTC,TRBD1,TRBV5-1,TRBJ2-1,few
CASSSSGAQYF,TGTGCCAGCAGTTCGAGCGGGGCGCAGTATTTT,TRBD2,TRBV12-3/TRBV12-4,TRBJ2-3,NA
CASSTEGTRIYEQYF,TGTGCCAGTAGTACCGAAGGGACACGGATCTACGAGCAGTACTTC,NA,TRBV19,TRBJ2-7,NA
CASSRRGSRINTEAFF,TGTGCCAGTAGCCGAAGGGGTAGTCGCATAAACACTGAAGCTTTCTTT,NA,TRBV19,TRBJ1-1,NA
CASSLGGTGELTEAFF,TGTGCCAGCAGCTTAGGGGGCACGGGGGAATTAACTGAAGCTTTCTTT,NA,TRBV13,TRBJ1-1,NA
CASSSGTSVSHEQYF,TGCGCCAGCAGCTCCGGGACTAGCGTATCCCACGAGCAGTACTTC,TRBD2,TRBV5-1,TRBJ2-7,NA
CASSSGLRLAGGSYNEQFF,TGCGCCAGCAGCTCAGGCCTAAGACTAGCGGGAGGGTCCTATAATGAGCAGTTCTTC,TRBD2,TRBV5-1,TRBJ2-1,NA
CASKLAEAYEQYF,TGCGCCAGCAAGCTAGCGGAGGCCTACGAGCAGTACTTC,TRBD2,TRBV5-1,TRBJ2-7,NA
CASSYYSGSYNEQFF,TGTGCCAGCAGTTACTACAGCGGCTCCTACAATGAGCAGTTCTTC,NA,TRBV6-5,TRBJ2-1,NA
CASIAANTGELFF,TGTGCCAGCATAGCAGCGAACACCGGGGAGCTGTTTTTT,NA,TRBV6-5,TRBJ2-2,NA
CASSLDRTSLQFF,TGCGCCAGCAGCTTGGATAGGACTAGCTTACAGTTCTTC,TRBD2,TRBV5-1,TRBJ2-1,NA
CASSLTGEVGYTF,TGCGCCAGCAGCCTGACAGGGGAAGTTGGCTACACCTTC,TRBD1,TRBV5-1,TRBJ1-2,NA
CASKYDYQTQYF,TGTGCCAGCAAATACGACTATCAGACCCAGTACTTC,NA,TRBV6-5,TRBJ2-5,NA
CASSVEGLGVPGELFF,TGTGCCAGCAGCGTAGAGGGGTTGGGCGTCCCCGGGGAGCTGTTTTTT,NA,TRBV9,TRBJ2-2,NA
CASGSGQKTHIDPTDTQYF,TGTGCCAGCGGTTCGGGACAAAAGACCCACATAGACCCCACAGATACGCAGTATTTT,NA,TRBV9,TRBJ2-3,NA
CASSLGAGGTEAFF,TGTGCCAGCAGCTTGGGGGCCGGAGGCACTGAAGCTTTCTTT,NA,TRBV7-3,TRBJ1-1,NA
CASSVGALAGVETQYF,TGTGCCAGCAGCGTAGGGGCTCTAGCGGGAGTTGAGACCCAGTACTTC,TRBD2,TRBV9,TRBJ2-5,once
CASSRDTTDGYTF,TGTGCCAGCTCCCGAGACACAACCGATGGCTACACCTTC,NA,TRBV6-6,TRBJ1-2,NA
CASSSTPFGDTYGYTF,TGTGCCAGCAGTTCCACCCCCTTTGGAGATACATATGGCTACACCTTC,NA,TRBV6-5,TRBJ1-2,NA
CASSRSRGPNTEAFF,TGTGCCAGCAGCCGGTCCAGGGGACCGAACACTGAAGCTTTCTTT,NA,TRBV11-2,TRBJ1-1,NA
CASSPGQGVNTGELFF,TGCGCCAGCAGCCCGGGACAGGGGGTAAACACCGGGGAGCTGTTTTTT,TRBD1,TRBV5-1,TRBJ2-2,NA
CASSPMSLTLNFYGYTF,TGTGCCAGTAGCCCAATGTCACTGACTCTAAACTTCTATGGCTACACCTTC,NA,TRBV19,TRBJ1-2,NA
CASSYRETQYF,TGTGCCAGCAGCTATCGGGAGACCCAGTACTTC,NA,TRBV5-6,TRBJ2-5,NA
CASSDYGTGEEKLFF,TGCGCCAGCAGCGACTACGGGACAGGGGAAGAAAAACTGTTTTTT,TRBD1,TRBV5-1,TRBJ1-4,NA
CASSPHRDRDLYGYTF,TGTGCCAGCAGCCCGCACCGGGACAGGGATCTCTATGGCTACACCTTC,TRBD1,TRBV7-8,TRBJ1-2,NA
CASSFPGAKNIQYF,TGTGCCAGCAGCTTTCCCGGAGCCAAAAACATTCAGTACTTC,NA,TRBV5-4,TRBJ2-4,NA
CASSEYGTSGPFPYEQYF,TGTGCCAGCAGTGAATATGGGACTAGCGGGCCATTCCCCTACGAGCAGTACTTC,TRBD2,TRBV6-1,TRBJ2-7,NA
CASGAYGFTQETQYF,TGTGCCAGCGGAGCTTACGGTTTTACGCAAGAGACCCAGTACTTC,NA,TRBV7-8,TRBJ2-5,NA
CASSQGTGLAFF,TGTGCCAGCAGCCAAGGAACAGGGTTAGCTTTCTTT,NA,TRBV3-1/TRBV3-2,TRBJ1-1,NA
CASSVPIPGQGGNEQFF,TGTGCCAGCAGCGTACCCATCCCGGGACAGGGGGGGAATGAGCAGTTCTTC,TRBD1,TRBV5-4,TRBJ2-1,NA
CASSLKAQGAGGYTF,TGTGCCAGCAGCTTAAAAGCTCAGGGGGCCGGTGGCTACACCTTC,TRBD1,TRBV7-3,TRBJ1-2,NA
CASSPMGVAGGPINEQFF,TGTGCCAGCAGCCCCATGGGCGTAGCGGGAGGGCCAATCAATGAGCAGTTCTTC,TRBD2,TRBV6-2/TRBV6-3,TRBJ2-1,NA
CASIFNYEQYF,TGTGCCAGCATATTTAACTACGAGCAGTACTTC,NA,TRBV6-1,TRBJ2-7,NA
CASSPSGQSSEPQHF,TGTGCCAGCAGCCCTTCCGGACAAAGTTCGGAGCCCCAGCATTTT,NA,TRBV7-9,TRBJ1-5,NA